This record covers a single T cell receptor (beta chain). The assay was immunoSEQ multiplex PCR, and TCRdb's table has in-frame clones only and misses some. This table has 100,000 to 130,000 clones, approximately 90% appearing once. J gave up 13 bases and V 0 bases, and 13 bases lay outside the gene matches. The CDR3 is 15 residues long. CDR1 SGHAT and CDR2 FQNNGV come from the germline V gene. This specimen belongs to a study of T cell changes during pregnancy in multiple sclerosis. The source is a female donor in good health, enrolled as a control in a pregnancy study. This sample comprised peripheral blood, obtained in the third trimester of pregnancy. The chain has TRBV11-2 and TRBJ2-5; 8 positions match TRBD2. The CDR3 bases are TGTGCCAGCAGCTTAGAGGGCCTAGCGGGTTCCGAACCGTACTTC. Its protein product is CASSLEGLAGSEPYF.